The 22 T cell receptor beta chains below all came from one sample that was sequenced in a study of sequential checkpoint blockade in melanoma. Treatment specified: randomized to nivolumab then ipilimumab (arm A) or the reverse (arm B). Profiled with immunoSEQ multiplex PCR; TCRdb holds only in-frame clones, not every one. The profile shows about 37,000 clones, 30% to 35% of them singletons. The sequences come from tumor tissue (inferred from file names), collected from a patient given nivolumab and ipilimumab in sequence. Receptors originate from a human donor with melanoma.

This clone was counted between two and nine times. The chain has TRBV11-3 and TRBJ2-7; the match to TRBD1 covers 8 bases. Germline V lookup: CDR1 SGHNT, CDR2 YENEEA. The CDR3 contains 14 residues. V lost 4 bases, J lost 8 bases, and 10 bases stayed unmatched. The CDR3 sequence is CASSSGQAITKQYF. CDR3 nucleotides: TGTGCCAGCAGCTCGGGACAGGCTATTACGAAGCAGTACTTC.

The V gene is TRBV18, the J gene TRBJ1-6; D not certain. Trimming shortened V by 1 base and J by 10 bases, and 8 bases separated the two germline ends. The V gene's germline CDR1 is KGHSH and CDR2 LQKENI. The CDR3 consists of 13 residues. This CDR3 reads CASSPLQESPLHF. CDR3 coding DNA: TGTGCCAGCTCACCACTGCAGGAATCACCCCTCCACTTT.

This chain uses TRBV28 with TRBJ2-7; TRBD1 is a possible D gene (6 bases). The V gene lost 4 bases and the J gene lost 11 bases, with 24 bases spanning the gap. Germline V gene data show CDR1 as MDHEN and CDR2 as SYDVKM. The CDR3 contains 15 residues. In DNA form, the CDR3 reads TGTGCCAGCAGTTCCCCCTTGGCGAACAGGGATAGGGAGTACTTC. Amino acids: CASSSPLANRDREYF. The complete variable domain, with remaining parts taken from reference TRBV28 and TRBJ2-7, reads DVKVTQSSRYLVKRTGEKVFLECVQDMDHENMFWYRQDPGLGLRLIYFSYDVKMKEKGDIPEGYSVSREKKERFSLILESASTNQTSMYLCASSSPLANRDREYFGPGTRLTVT.

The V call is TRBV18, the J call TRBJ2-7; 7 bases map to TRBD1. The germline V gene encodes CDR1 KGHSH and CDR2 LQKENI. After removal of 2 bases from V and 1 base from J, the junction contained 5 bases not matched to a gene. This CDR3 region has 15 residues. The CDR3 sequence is CASSPRAGGSYEQYF. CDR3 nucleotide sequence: TGTGCCAGCTCACCAAGGGCAGGGGGATCCTACGAGCAGTACTTC. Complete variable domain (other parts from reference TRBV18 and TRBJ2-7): NAGVMQNPRHLVRRRGQEARLRCSPMKGHSHVYWYRQLPEEGLKFMVYLQKENIIDESGMPKERFSAEFPKEGPSILRIQQVVRGDSAAYFCASSPRAGGSYEQYFGPGTRLTVT.

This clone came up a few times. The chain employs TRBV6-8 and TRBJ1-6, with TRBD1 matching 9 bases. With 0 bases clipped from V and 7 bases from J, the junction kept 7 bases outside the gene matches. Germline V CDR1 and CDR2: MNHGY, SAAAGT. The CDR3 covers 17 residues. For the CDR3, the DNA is TGTGCCAGCAGTTACTCGGGGACAGGGCGAACGAATTCACCCCTCCACTTT. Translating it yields CASSYSGTGRTNSPLHF.

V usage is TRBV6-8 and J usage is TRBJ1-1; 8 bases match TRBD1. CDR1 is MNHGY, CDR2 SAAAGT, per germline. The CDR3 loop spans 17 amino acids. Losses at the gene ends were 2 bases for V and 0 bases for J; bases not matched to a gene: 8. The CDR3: CASSYRGAGGLNTEAFF. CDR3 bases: TGTGCCAGCAGTTACAGGGGGGCAGGGGGCTTGAACACTGAAGCTTTCTTT.

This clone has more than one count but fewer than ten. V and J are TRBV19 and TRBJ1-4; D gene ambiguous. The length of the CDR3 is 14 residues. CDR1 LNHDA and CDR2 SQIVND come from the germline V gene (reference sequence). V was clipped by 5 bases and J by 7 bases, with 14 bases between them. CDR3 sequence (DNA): TGTGCCAGTAGTCGAGTTGGGTCTGGTGAAAAACTGTTTTTT. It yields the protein CASSRVGSGEKLFF.

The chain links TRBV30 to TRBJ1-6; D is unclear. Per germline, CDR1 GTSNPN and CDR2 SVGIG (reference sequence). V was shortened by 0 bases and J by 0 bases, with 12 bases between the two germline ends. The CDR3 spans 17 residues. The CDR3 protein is CAWSVAGASSYNSPLHF. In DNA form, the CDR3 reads TGTGCCTGGAGTGTAGCCGGTGCTAGCTCCTATAATTCACCCCTCCACTTT. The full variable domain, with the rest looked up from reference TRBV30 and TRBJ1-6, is SQTIHQWPATLVQPVGSPLSLECTVEGTSNPNLYWYRQAAGRGLQLLFYSVGIGQISSEVPQNLSASRPQDRQFILSSKKLLLSDSGFYLCAWSVAGASSYNSPLHFGNGTRLTVT.

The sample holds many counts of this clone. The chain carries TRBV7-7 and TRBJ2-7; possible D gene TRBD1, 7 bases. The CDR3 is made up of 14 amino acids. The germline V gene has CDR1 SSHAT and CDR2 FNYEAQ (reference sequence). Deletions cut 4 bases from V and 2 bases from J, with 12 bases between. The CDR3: CASSWRDSTYEQYF. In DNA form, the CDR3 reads TGTGCCAGCAGCTGGCGGGACAGTACCTACGAGCAGTACTTC.

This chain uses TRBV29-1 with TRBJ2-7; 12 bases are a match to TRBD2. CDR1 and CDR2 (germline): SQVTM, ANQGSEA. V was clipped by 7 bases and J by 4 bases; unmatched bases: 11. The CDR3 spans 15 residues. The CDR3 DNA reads TGCAGCGCCGCCACTAGCGGGGGGCATTTTTACGAGCAGTACTTC. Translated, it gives CSAATSGGHFYEQYF.

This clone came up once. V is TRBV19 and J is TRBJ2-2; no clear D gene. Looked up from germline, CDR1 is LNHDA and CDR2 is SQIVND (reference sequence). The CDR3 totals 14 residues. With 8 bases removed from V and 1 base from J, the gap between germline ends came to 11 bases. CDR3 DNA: TGTGCCAGTGAACGGGCGGAGAACACCGGGGAGCTGTTTTTT. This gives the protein CASERAENTGELFF.

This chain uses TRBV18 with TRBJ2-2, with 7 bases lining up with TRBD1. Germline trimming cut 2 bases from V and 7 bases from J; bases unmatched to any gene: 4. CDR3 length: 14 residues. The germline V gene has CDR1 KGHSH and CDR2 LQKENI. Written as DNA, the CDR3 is TGTGCCAGCTCACCAACAGGGGACGTCGGGGAGCTGTTTTTT. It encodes CASSPTGDVGELFF.

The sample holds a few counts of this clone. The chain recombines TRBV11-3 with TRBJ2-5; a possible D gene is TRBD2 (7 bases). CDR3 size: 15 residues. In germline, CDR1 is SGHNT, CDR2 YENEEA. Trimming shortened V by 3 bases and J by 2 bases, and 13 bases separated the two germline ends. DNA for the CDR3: TGTGCCAGCAGCTTGGGGGGGCCCCTTCAAGAGACCCAGTACTTC. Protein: CASSLGGPLQETQYF.

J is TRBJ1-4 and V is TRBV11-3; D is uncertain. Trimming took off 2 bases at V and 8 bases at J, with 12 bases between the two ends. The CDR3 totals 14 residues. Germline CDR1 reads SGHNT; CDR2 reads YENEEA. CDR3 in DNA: TGTGCCAGCAGCTTAAGGCGGGTTCCCGAAAAACTGTTTTTT. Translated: CASSLRRVPEKLFF.

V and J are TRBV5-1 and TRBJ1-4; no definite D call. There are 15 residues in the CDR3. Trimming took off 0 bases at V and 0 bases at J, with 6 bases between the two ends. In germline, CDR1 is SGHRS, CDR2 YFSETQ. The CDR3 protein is CASSLEGATNEKLFF. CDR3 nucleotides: TGCGCCAGCAGCTTGGAAGGTGCAACTAATGAAAAACTGTTTTTT.

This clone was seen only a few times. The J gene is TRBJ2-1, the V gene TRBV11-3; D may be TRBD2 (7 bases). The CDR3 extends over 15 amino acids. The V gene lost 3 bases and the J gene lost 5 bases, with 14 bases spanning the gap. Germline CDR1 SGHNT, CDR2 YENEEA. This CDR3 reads CASSLERGAHNEQFF. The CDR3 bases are TGTGCCAGCAGCTTGGAACGGGGGGCTCACAATGAGCAGTTCTTC. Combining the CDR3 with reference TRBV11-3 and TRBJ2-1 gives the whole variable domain EAGVVQSPRYKIIEKKQPVAFWCNPISGHNTLYWYLQNLGQGPELLIRYENEEAVDDSQLPKDRFSAERLKGVDSTLKIQPAELGDSAVYLCASSLERGAHNEQFFGPGTRLTVL.

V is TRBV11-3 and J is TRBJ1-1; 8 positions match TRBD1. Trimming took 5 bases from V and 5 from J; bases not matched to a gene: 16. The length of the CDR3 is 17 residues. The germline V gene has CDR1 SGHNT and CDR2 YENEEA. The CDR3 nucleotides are TGTGCCAGCAGCCAACAGTGGGGGCAGGGGGCAGGGACTGAAGCTTTCTTT. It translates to CASSQQWGQGAGTEAFF.

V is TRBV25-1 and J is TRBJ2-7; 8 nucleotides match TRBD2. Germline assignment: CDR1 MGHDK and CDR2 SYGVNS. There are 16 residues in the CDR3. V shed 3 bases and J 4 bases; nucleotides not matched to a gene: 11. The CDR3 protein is CASSDPSAGEWYEQYF. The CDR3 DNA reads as TGTGCCAGCAGTGATCCGTCAGCGGGAGAGTGGTACGAGCAGTACTTC.

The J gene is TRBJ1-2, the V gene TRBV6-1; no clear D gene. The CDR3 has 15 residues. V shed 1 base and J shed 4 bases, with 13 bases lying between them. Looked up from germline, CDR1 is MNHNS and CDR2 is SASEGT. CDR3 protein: CASSEVPVASYGYTF. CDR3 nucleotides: TGTGCCAGCAGTGAAGTGCCAGTCGCAAGCTATGGCTACACCTTC.

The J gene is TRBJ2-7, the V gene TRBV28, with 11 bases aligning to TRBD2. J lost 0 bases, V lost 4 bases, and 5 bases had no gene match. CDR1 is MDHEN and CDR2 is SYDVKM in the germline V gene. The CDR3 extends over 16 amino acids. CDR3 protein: CASSSPTSGTSYEQYF. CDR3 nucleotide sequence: TGTGCCAGCAGTTCGCCGACTAGCGGGACCTCCTACGAGCAGTACTTC.

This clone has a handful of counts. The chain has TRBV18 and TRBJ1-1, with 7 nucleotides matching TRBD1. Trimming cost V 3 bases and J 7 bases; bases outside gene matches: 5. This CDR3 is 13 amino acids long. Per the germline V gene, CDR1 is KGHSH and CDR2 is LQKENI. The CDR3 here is CASSPFDRDEAFF. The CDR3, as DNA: TGTGCCAGCTCACCTTTTGACAGGGATGAAGCTTTCTTT.

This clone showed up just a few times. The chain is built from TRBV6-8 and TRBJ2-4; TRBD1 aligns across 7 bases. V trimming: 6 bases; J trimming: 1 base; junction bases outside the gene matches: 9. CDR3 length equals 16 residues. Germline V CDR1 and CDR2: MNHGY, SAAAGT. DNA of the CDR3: TGTGCCAGCAGACGTGGACAGGAGGCGGCCAAAAACATTCAGTACTTC. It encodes CASRRGQEAAKNIQYF.